Each of the 17 T cell receptor beta chains below was sequenced from the same sample in a study of CD8+ T cells in alopecia areata. cDNA prepared by RNA extraction and subsequent reverse transcription served as the template for sequencing. Libraries were prepared by immunoSEQ multiplex PCR; TCRdb keeps only in-frame clonotypes and omits some of them. This sample has roughly 200,000 clones, with 56% found just once. Sequencing was carried out using CD8+ T cells sorted from blood. The origin of the receptors is a human donor in good health.

This chain uses TRBV7-8 with TRBJ1-5; a possible D gene is TRBD1 (6 bases). There are 16 residues in the CDR3. Trimming left V 1 base short and J 2 bases short, with 12 bases between. Germline V lookup: CDR1 SGHVS, CDR2 FQNEAQ. This chain's CDR3 is CASSLVPGAGNQPQHF. DNA for the CDR3: TGTGCCAGCAGCTTAGTGCCGGGGGCTGGCAATCAGCCCCAGCATTTT.

This clone was detected many times. The sample holds other DNA sequences that translate to the same CDR3. This rearrangement joins TRBV19 to TRBJ2-1; D is undetermined. Trimming stripped 0 bases from V and 3 bases from J, with 3 bases between. CDR1 and CDR2 (germline): LNHDA, SQIVND (reference sequence). The CDR3 totals 13 residues. The CDR3 protein is CASSIDIYNEQFF. In DNA form, the CDR3 reads TGTGCCAGTAGTATAGACATCTACAATGAGCAGTTCTTC.

V and J are TRBV7-6 and TRBJ2-7; TRBD1 matches 7 bases. V lost 1 base, J lost 1 base, and 4 bases stayed unmatched. Germline V gene lookup returns CDR1 SGHVS and CDR2 FNYEAQ. This CDR3 is 15 amino acids long. As DNA, the CDR3 is TGTGCCAGCAGCTTAGAGGGGGCGGAATCCTACGAGCAGTACTTC. This translates into CASSLEGAESYEQYF.

This chain connects TRBV6-1 to TRBJ2-2, with 9 positions matching TRBD1. Trimming took 8 bases from V and 6 from J; bases not matched to a gene: 7. There are 14 residues in the CDR3. The V gene's germline CDR1 is MNHNS and CDR2 SASEGT. The CDR3 loop is CASGDRVSSGELFF. The CDR3, as DNA: TGTGCCAGCGGGGACAGGGTCTCGTCCGGGGAGCTGTTTTTT.

The V and J genes are TRBV2 and TRBJ1-6; 9 bases align to TRBD1. V shed 8 bases, J shed 13 bases, and the junction held 6 bases outside the gene matches. The V gene's germline CDR1 is SNHLY and CDR2 FYNNEI. This CDR3 spans 12 amino acids. The CDR3 nucleotides are TGTGCCAGCGGGACAGGGAAGGCGCCCCTCCACTTT. Protein: CASGTGKAPLHF.

This chain connects TRBV15 to TRBJ1-4; D might be TRBD1 (6 bases). Germline CDR1 reads LNHNV; CDR2 reads YYDKDF (reference sequence). The V gene lost 2 bases and the J gene lost 7 bases, with 17 bases spanning the gap. The CDR3 is 16 residues long. This CDR3 reads CATSRYGQGGGEKLFF. CDR3 coding DNA: TGTGCCACCAGCAGATATGGCCAAGGGGGAGGTGAAAAACTGTTTTTT.

This clone was detected a few times. The V and J genes are TRBV4-1 and TRBJ2-7, with D hard to call. The CDR3 runs 13 residues. Germline V gene sequence: CDR1 MGHRA, CDR2 YSYEKL. Between the trimmed V and J ends, which lost 0 bases and 3 bases, there was a span of 6 bases. Here the CDR3 DNA reads TGCGCCAGCAGCCAAGATGGCTACTACGAGCAGTACTTC. Translating it yields CASSQDGYYEQYF.

The chain combines TRBV29-1 with TRBJ2-4; D uncertain. The CDR3 extends over 13 amino acids. Germline V gene data show CDR1 as SQVTM and CDR2 as ANQGSEA. V lost 1 base to trimming and J lost 1 base, with 5 bases between them. The CDR3 nucleotides read TGCAGCGTTGAAGGGGTTGCCAAAAACATTCAGTACTTC. Protein: CSVEGVAKNIQYF.

This clone was recorded once. The chain is built from TRBV7-8 and TRBJ1-1, with TRBD1 as a possible D gene (5 bases). The CDR3 is made up of 13 amino acids. The V gene's germline CDR1 is SGHVS and CDR2 FQNEAQ. V was shortened by 5 bases and J by 0 bases, with 7 bases between the two germline ends. Here the CDR3 DNA reads TGTGCCAGCAGCGACAGTGTGAACACTGAAGCTTTCTTT. The encoded protein is CASSDSVNTEAFF.

This clone has just a few counts. The chain joins TRBV7-9 to TRBJ2-7, with TRBD1 identical over 8 bases. Germline CDR1 SEHNR, CDR2 FQNEAQ (reference sequence). Germline trimming cut 5 bases from V and 9 bases from J; bases unmatched to any gene: 9. The CDR3 loop spans 13 amino acids. The CDR3 here is CASSPRTGLGQYF. CDR3 coding DNA: TGTGCCAGCAGCCCTCGGACAGGGCTGGGGCAGTACTTC.

The chain employs TRBV11-2 and TRBJ2-6; D might be TRBD1 (6 bases). Germline V CDR1 and CDR2: SGHAT, FQNNGV. The CDR3 length is 14 residues. V lost 5 bases, J lost 1 base, and 6 bases lay in between. The CDR3 loop is CASSQGSGANVLTF. CDR3 sequence (DNA): TGTGCCAGCAGCCAGGGGTCTGGGGCCAACGTCCTGACTTTC. Full variable domain (missing parts from reference TRBV11-2 and TRBJ2-6): EAGVAQSPRYKIIEKRQSVAFWCNPISGHATLYWYQQILGQGPKLLIQFQNNGVVDDSQLPKDRFSAERLKGVDSTLKIQPAKLEDSAVYLCASSQGSGANVLTFGAGSRLTVL.

The V gene is TRBV2, the J gene TRBJ2-7; tentative D call: TRBD1 (7 bases). Deletions cut 1 base from V and 6 bases from J, with 10 bases between. This CDR3 is 13 amino acids long. The germline CDR1 and CDR2 sequences are SNHLY and FYNNEI. CDR3 in amino acids: CASSEGRGPEQYF. Written as DNA, the CDR3 is TGTGCCAGCAGTGAAGGGAGGGGGCCCGAGCAGTACTTC.

V gene TRBV29-1 combines with J gene TRBJ2-3; maybe TRBD2 (5 bases). The CDR3 spans 12 residues. Germline-derived CDR1 and CDR2 are SQVTM and ANQGSEA. V was pared by 4 bases and J by 4 bases, with 9 bases between. CDR3 in amino acids: CSVVGSADTQYF. Here the CDR3 DNA reads TGCAGCGTTGTCGGTAGCGCAGATACGCAGTATTTT.

The rearrangement uses TRBV29-1 and TRBJ1-1; tentatively, D is TRBD1 (6 bases). There are 12 residues in the CDR3. Trimming stripped 7 bases from V and 0 bases from J, with 9 bases between. The germline CDR1 and CDR2 sequences are SQVTM and ANQGSEA. CDR3 amino acids: CSAGQLNTEAFF. CDR3 sequence (DNA): TGCAGCGCCGGACAGTTGAACACTGAAGCTTTCTTT.

CDR3: CASRVGEGGAKEQYF. The CDR3 DNA reads TGTGCCAGCAGGGTGGGGGAAGGGGGAGCGAAAGAGCAGTACTTC. The V gene is TRBV27, the J gene TRBJ2-7, with D tentatively TRBD1 (6 bases). Looked up from germline, CDR1 is MNHEY and CDR2 is SMNVEV (reference sequence). The CDR3 has 15 amino acids. Trimming shortened V by 6 bases and J by 7 bases, and 22 bases separated the two germline ends.

This clone was recorded a few times. The chain carries TRBV29-1 and TRBJ1-2; maybe TRBD1 (5 bases). The germline V gene encodes CDR1 SQVTM and CDR2 ANQGSEA. The CDR3 sequence is 12 residues long. Between the trimmed V and J ends, which lost 0 bases and 8 bases, there was a span of 10 bases. The CDR3 loop reads CSVEEGLGGYTF. The CDR3 DNA follows: TGCAGCGTTGAAGAGGGGCTGGGCGGCTACACCTTC.

This sequence joins TRBV7-9 and TRBJ1-1; no reliable D call. Germline V gene data show CDR1 as SEHNR and CDR2 as FQNEAQ (reference sequence). Trimming shortened V by 6 bases and J by 5 bases, and 13 bases separated the two germline ends. There are 13 residues in the CDR3. DNA for the CDR3: TGTGCCAGCAGGACACCGGAGGGAACTGAAGCTTTCTTT. Translating it yields CASRTPEGTEAFF.